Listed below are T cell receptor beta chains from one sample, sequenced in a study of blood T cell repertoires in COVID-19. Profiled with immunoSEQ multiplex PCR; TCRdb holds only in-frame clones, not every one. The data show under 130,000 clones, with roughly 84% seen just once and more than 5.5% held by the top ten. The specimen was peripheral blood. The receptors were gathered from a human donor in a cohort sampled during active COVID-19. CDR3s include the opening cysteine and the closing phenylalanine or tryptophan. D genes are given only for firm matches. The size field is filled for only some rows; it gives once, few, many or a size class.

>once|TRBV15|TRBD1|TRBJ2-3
TGTGCCACCAGCAGGAACCCACCGGGACAGGGGGCGAATACGCAGTATTTT
CATSRNPPGQGANTQYF
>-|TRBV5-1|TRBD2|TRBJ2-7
TGCGCCAGAATAAGACTAGCTTCCTACGAGCAGTACTTC
CARIRLASYEQYF
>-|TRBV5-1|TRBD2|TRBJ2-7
TGCGCCAGCAGCTTGGCCCTAGCGGGGGGGGGCCCGACCTACGAGCAGTACTTC
CASSLALAGGGPTYEQYF
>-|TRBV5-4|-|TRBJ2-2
TGTGCCAGCAGAAGATTAGCGGCTGCGAACACCGGGGAGCTGTTTTTT
CASRRLAAANTGELFF
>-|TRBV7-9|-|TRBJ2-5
TGTGCCAGCAGCTTAACAGAAGAGACCCAGTACTTC
CASSLTEETQYF
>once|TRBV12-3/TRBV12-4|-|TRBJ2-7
TGTGCCAGCAGCCGTTCACAGGGTTACGAGCAGTACTTC
CASSRSQGYEQYF
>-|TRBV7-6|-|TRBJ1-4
TGTGCCAGCAGCTTAGTGGCAGGGGCGGGTGAAAAACTGTTTTTT
CASSLVAGAGEKLFF
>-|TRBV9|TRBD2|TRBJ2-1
TGTGCCAGCAACCCGTTTAGCGGGAAGTCCTACAATGAGCAGTTCTTC
CASNPFSGKSYNEQFF
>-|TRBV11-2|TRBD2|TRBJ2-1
TGTGCCAGCAGCGCGGGGGGCGGGTTAGGGGAGCAGTTCTTC
CASSAGGGLGEQFF
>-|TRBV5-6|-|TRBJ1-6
TGTGCCAGCCGCCTAACGGGCAGGGAAGCACCCCCCCTCCACTTT
CASRLTGREAPPLHF
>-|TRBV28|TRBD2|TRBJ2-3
TGTGCCAGCAGTTTCGAGGTGGCTAGCGGGGGAGATACGCAGTATTTT
CASSFEVASGGDTQYF
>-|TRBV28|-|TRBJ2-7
TGTGCCAGCAGTTTATCGGCAGGGCTGAACGAGCAGTACTTC
CASSLSAGLNEQYF